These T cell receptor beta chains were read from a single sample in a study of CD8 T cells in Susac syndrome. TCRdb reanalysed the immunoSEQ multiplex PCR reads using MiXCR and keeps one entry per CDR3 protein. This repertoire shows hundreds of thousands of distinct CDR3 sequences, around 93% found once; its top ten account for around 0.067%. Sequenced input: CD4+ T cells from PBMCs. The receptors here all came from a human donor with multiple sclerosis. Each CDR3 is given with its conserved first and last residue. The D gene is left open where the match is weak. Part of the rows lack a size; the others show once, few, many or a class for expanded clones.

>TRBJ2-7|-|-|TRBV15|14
TGTGCCACCAGCGGGTGGGACTCCTCCTACGAGCAGTACTTC
CATSGWDSSYEQYF
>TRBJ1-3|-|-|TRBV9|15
TGTGCCACATCAAGGGGACAACCGGGGGGAAACACCATATATTTT
CATSRGQPGGNTIYF
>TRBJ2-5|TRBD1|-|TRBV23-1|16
TGCGCCAGCAGTAGGAACCGAACCGGGACAGAAGAGACCCAGTACTTC
CASSRNRTGTEETQYF
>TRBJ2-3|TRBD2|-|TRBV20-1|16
TGCAGTGCTAGGTTTTGGGCTAGCGGGCGCACAGATACGCAGTATTTT
CSARFWASGRTDTQYF
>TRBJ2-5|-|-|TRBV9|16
TGTGCCAGCAGCACGACAGCGAGAGGGGCAGGCGAGACCCAGTACTTC
CASSTTARGAGETQYF
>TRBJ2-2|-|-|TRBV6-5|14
TGTGCCAGCAGCCGAACCACGAGGACCGGGGAGCTGTTTTTT
CASSRTTRTGELFF
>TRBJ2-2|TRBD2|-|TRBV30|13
TGTGCCTGGAGAGGGACTAGCACCGGGGAGCTGTTTTTT
CAWRGTSTGELFF
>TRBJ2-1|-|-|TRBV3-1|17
TGTGCCAGCAGCAAAGGAGTACACCGGGACTCCCTCAATGAGCAGTTCTTC
CASSKGVHRDSLNEQFF
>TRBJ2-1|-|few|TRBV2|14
TGTGCCAGCAGTGAGCAGGGGCCTAGCAATGAGCAGTTCTTC
CASSEQGPSNEQFF
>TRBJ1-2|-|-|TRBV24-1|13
TGTGCCACCAGTGACCGAGCTAACTATGGCTACACCTTC
CATSDRANYGYTF
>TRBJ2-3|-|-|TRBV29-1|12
TGCAGCGTTGAAGGGGGGTCTGATACGCAGTATTTT
CSVEGGSDTQYF
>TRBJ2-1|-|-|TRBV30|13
TGTGCCGTAGGACGGGACTCGTACAATGAGCAGTTCTTC
CAVGRDSYNEQFF
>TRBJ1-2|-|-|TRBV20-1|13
TGCAGTGCTAGTCGGCCCGGGAACTATGGCTACACCTTC
CSASRPGNYGYTF
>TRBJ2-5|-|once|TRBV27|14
TGTGCCAGCAGTTTAATTGGCAGGTGGGAGACCCAGTACTTC
CASSLIGRWETQYF
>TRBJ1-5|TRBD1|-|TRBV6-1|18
TGTGCCAGCAGTCAGACCCGACAGGGGACGCGGAGCAATCAGCCCCAGCATTTT
CASSQTRQGTRSNQPQHF
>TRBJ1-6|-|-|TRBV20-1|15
TGCAGTGCTGGATCCGCACGGGGGGCAAGATCACCCCTCCACTTT
CSAGSARGARSPLHF
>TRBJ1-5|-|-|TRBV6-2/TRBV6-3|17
TGTGCCAGCAGTTACCCCCTTAGGGGAGGGAGCAATCAGCCCCAGCATTTT
CASSYPLRGGSNQPQHF
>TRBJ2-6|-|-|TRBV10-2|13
TGCGCCAGCACAGGGGCTGGGGCCAACGTCCTGACTTTC
CASTGAGANVLTF
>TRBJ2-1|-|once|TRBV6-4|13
TGTGCCAGCAGCCGGACATGGGGGAATGAGCAGTTCTTC
CASSRTWGNEQFF
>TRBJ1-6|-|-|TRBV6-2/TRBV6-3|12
TGTGCCAGCAGTTACCCGGTTTCACCCCTCCACTTT
CASSYPVSPLHF